The 27 T cell receptor beta chains presented below share a single source sample, sequenced in a study of siplizumab effects on memory and regulatory T cells. Researchers cocultured the mixed lymphocyte reaction cells at 37°C for around 6 days. Only in-frame clones appear in the TCRdb table, and some are missing; sequencing was by immunoSEQ multiplex PCR. This table has under 15,000 clones, approximately 50% appearing once. These receptors have no known antigen. Sequencing was carried out using CFSE-low (dividing) CD8+ T cells sorted from an allogeneic mixed lymphocyte reaction. The source is a human donor in good health; the cells came from an allogeneic mixed lymphocyte reaction. Some clones in this sample may be carry-over from other donors' samples.

By its share, this clone is medium-sized (0.01 to 0.1%). The chain recombines TRBV7-9 with TRBJ2-7, with D hard to call. V lost 5 bases and J 7 bases, leaving 12 bases between the germline ends. Germline loops: CDR1 SEHNR, CDR2 FQNEAQ (reference sequence). The length of the CDR3 is 12 residues. The CDR3 DNA follows: TGTGCCAGCAGCCTCGAAGTCCGTGAGCAGTACTTC. Residues: CASSLEVREQYF.

This clone was observed a few times. V and J are TRBV19 and TRBJ2-7; no clear D. This CDR3 is 14 amino acids long. Looked up from germline, CDR1 is LNHDA and CDR2 is SQIVND (reference sequence). Trimming cost V 3 bases and J 1 base, with 10 bases left between them. DNA for the CDR3: TGTGCCAGTAGTATTTTCTTAGGGTCCTACGAGCAGTACTTC. Its protein product is CASSIFLGSYEQYF.

In its sample, this clone was seen a few times. The V gene is TRBV19, the J gene TRBJ1-2; 9 bases fit TRBD1. This CDR3 has 15 residues. Trimming removed 5 bases from V and 6 bases from J; junction bases left unmatched: 10. Per germline, CDR1 LNHDA and CDR2 SQIVND (reference sequence). This chain's CDR3 is CASSPFDRGGNGYTF. The CDR3 DNA sequence: TGTGCCAGTAGTCCGTTTGACAGGGGGGGAAATGGCTACACCTTC. Full variable domain (missing parts from reference TRBV19 and TRBJ1-2): DGGITQSPKYLFRKEGQNVTLSCEQNLNHDAMYWYRQDPGQGLRLIYYSQIVNDFQKGDIAEGYSVSREKKESFPLTVTSAQKNPTAFYLCASSPFDRGGNGYTFGSGTRLTVV.

V usage is TRBV6-1 and J usage is TRBJ1-2, with TRBD1 matching 8 bases. The germline V gene has CDR1 MNHNS and CDR2 SASEGT. Trimming took 3 bases from V and 8 from J; bases not matched to a gene: 8. The CDR3 is 14 residues long. The CDR3 sequence is CASSEVGRGHGYTF. The DNA of the CDR3 is TGTGCCAGCAGTGAGGTCGGCAGGGGGCACGGCTACACCTTC.

CDR3 region: CASTPQGVVEAFF. The CDR3 bases are TGTGCCAGCACCCCTCAGGGCGTGGTTGAAGCTTTCTTT. The chain is built from TRBV6-6 and TRBJ1-1, with a weak D call TRBD1 (5 bases). In germline, CDR1 is MNHNY, CDR2 SVGAGI (reference sequence). V lost 7 bases to trimming and J lost 7 bases, with 16 bases between them. This CDR3 is built from 13 residues.

The J gene is TRBJ1-2, the V gene TRBV29-1; possibly TRBD1 for D (6 bases). V shed 3 bases and J shed 5 bases, with 10 bases lying between them. Germline V gene sequence: CDR1 SQVTM, CDR2 ANQGSEA. CDR3 size: 12 residues. The CDR3 spells CSVETGAYGYTF. The CDR3 region has the DNA TGCAGCGTTGAGACGGGGGCGTATGGCTACACCTTC.

The V call is TRBV5-4, the J call TRBJ2-3, with a possible D match to TRBD1 (5 bases). The CDR3 runs to 15 residues. Per the germline V gene, CDR1 is SGHNT and CDR2 is YYREEE (reference sequence). Trimming shortened V by 4 bases and J by 4 bases, and 16 bases separated the two germline ends. CDR3 region: CASSETPMGPDTQYF. The CDR3 region has the DNA TGTGCCAGCAGCGAGACCCCTATGGGGCCAGATACGCAGTATTTT.

This clone was observed a handful of times. A far larger clone is one base from this, pointing to a likely read error. The chain employs TRBV4-2 and TRBJ1-1, with D hard to call. The V and J ends lost 1 base and 1 base respectively, with 4 bases between them. Germline V gene lookup returns CDR1 LGHNA and CDR2 YNFKEQ. The CDR3 is 13 residues long. The CDR3 bases are TGTGCCAGCAGCCAAGGGTGGAACACTGAAGCTTTCTTT. It translates to CASSQGWNTEAFF.

The chain has TRBV29-1 and TRBJ2-3; D call uncertain. The germline CDR1 and CDR2 sequences are SQVTM and ANQGSEA. Trimming stripped 4 bases from V and 3 bases from J, with 11 bases between. The CDR3 extends over 13 amino acids. The CDR3 DNA reads TGCAGCGTTGGCTTCCTAACTACAGATACGCAGTATTTT. Its protein is CSVGFLTTDTQYF.

As DNA, the CDR3 is TGCGCCAGCAGCCAAGAAGGGGTAGAAGAGACCCAGTACTTC. This codes for CASSQEGVEETQYF. The chain carries TRBV4-1 and TRBJ2-5, with D maybe TRBD1 (5 bases). V lost 0 bases, J lost 3 bases, and 8 bases lay in between. CDR1 is MGHRA, CDR2 YSYEKL, per germline. The CDR3 runs 14 residues.

This rearrangement joins TRBV6-5 to TRBJ1-6; 7 bases match TRBD1. The CDR3 loop spans 13 amino acids. V shed 2 bases and J 11 bases; nucleotides not matched to a gene: 3. Germline V gene lookup returns CDR1 MNHEY and CDR2 SVGAGI. The CDR3 loop reads CASSYLGQTPLHF. The DNA of the CDR3 is TGTGCCAGCAGTTACCTGGGACAGACACCCCTCCACTTT.

The CDR3 DNA reads TGTGCCAGCAGTAAGACTAGCGCTAGCTCCTACAATGAGCAGTTCTTC. Protein: CASSKTSASSYNEQFF. The V gene is TRBV2, the J gene TRBJ2-1, with 8 bases fitting TRBD2. The V gene end was trimmed by 5 bases and the J gene end by 0 bases; junction bases not matched to a gene: 6. Germline assignment: CDR1 SNHLY and CDR2 FYNNEI. The CDR3 consists of 16 residues.

The V gene is TRBV19, the J gene TRBJ2-7, with 9 nucleotides matching TRBD2. The CDR3 length is 14 residues. The V gene's germline CDR1 is LNHDA and CDR2 SQIVND (reference sequence). J gave up 6 bases and V 3 bases, and 6 bases lay outside the gene matches. The CDR3 DNA follows: TGTGCCAGTAGTATTGCGGGAGGGCCTCGCGAGCAGTACTTC. Translating gives CASSIAGGPREQYF.

The rearrangement uses TRBV27 and TRBJ1-1; maybe TRBD1 (6 bases). The V gene's germline CDR1 is MNHEY and CDR2 SMNVEV (reference sequence). Trimming cost V 7 bases and J 10 bases, with 22 bases left between them. There are 14 residues in the CDR3. The CDR3 region has the DNA TGTGCCAGCACCTCGGGTCTCTCTAGGGGGGGAGCTTTCTTT. Translation gives CASTSGLSRGGAFF.

J is TRBJ1-1 and V is TRBV6-9; unclear D gene. Trimming removed 3 bases from V and 5 bases from J, with 13 bases in between. CDR3 length: 14 amino acids. CDR1 is MNHGY and CDR2 is SVAAGI in the germline V gene. The CDR3, as DNA: TGTGCCAGCAGTTACGCCGGGGTTGATACTGAAGCTTTCTTT. Translating it yields CASSYAGVDTEAFF.

The sample holds a few counts of this clone. The genes are TRBV15 and TRBJ1-5, with D perhaps matching TRBD1 (6 bases). From germline, CDR1 is LNHNV and CDR2 YYDKDF (reference sequence). The CDR3 length is 15 residues. The germline V and J ends were trimmed by 0 bases and 5 bases, with 11 bases remaining between them. This CDR3 is CATSRDRGLYQPQHF. In DNA form, the CDR3 reads TGTGCCACCAGCAGAGACAGGGGACTTTATCAGCCCCAGCATTTT.

Ten or more counts support this clone. This sequence joins TRBV27 and TRBJ1-5; D is possibly TRBD1 (6 bases). Trimming stripped 2 bases from V and 4 bases from J, with 9 bases between. Germline CDR1 MNHEY, CDR2 SMNVEV (reference sequence). CDR3 size: 14 residues. In nucleotides, the CDR3 is TGTGCCAGCAGTTTACCAGGGGAGAATCAGCCCCAGCATTTT. This translates into CASSLPGENQPQHF.

The chain has TRBV11-1 and TRBJ1-1, with TRBD1 matching over 9 bases. V lost 4 bases to trimming and J lost 3 bases; unmatched junction nucleotides: 12. The CDR3 totals 17 residues. The germline gives CDR1 SGHAT, CDR2 FQDESV (reference sequence). The CDR3 loop is CASSSQGAFRVDTEAFF. The CDR3 nucleotides read TGTGCCAGCAGCTCACAGGGGGCTTTTCGGGTTGACACTGAAGCTTTCTTT.

This sequence joins TRBV27 and TRBJ1-5; D gene uncertain. The germline gives CDR1 MNHEY, CDR2 SMNVEV (reference sequence). The CDR3 is 13 residues long. The V end lost 3 bases, the J end lost 7 bases, and 10 bases lay between the germline ends. CDR3 sequence: CASSFGRQQPQHF. In DNA form, the CDR3 reads TGTGCCAGCAGTTTTGGGCGCCAGCAGCCCCAGCATTTT.

The V and J genes are TRBV27 and TRBJ2-2, with D uncertain. The CDR3 consists of 13 residues. V was pared by 3 bases and J by 7 bases, with 9 bases between. CDR1 and CDR2 from the germline V gene are MNHEY and SMNVEV (reference sequence). CDR3 sequence (DNA): TGTGCCAGCAGTTTCTCCTCGCTCGGGGAGCTGTTTTTT. Its translation: CASSFSSLGELFF.

V gene TRBV12-5 combines with J gene TRBJ2-7, with a possible D match to TRBD1 (6 bases). The V gene lost 6 bases and the J gene lost 3 bases, with 21 bases spanning the gap. CDR3 size: 16 residues. Looked up from germline, CDR1 is LGHNT and CDR2 is FRNRAP. CDR3 nucleotides: TGTGCTAGTGGACCCGAGGACAGATTAAATATCTACGAGCAGTACTTC. This encodes CASGPEDRLNIYEQYF.

V and J are TRBV6-5 and TRBJ2-1, with a possible D match to TRBD2 (6 bases). CDR1 MNHEY and CDR2 SVGAGI come from the germline V gene. There are 15 residues in the CDR3. V was trimmed by 6 bases and J by 4 bases, leaving 16 bases between them. For the CDR3, the DNA is TGTGCCAGCAGCCTTACTAGCCCTGCTTACAATGAGCAGTTCTTC. Its protein product is CASSLTSPAYNEQFF.

This clone was seen a few times. The chain couples TRBV6-1 to TRBJ2-7; D not certain. Per the germline V gene, CDR1 is MNHNS and CDR2 is SASEGT. The CDR3 extends over 13 amino acids. Trimming took off 5 bases at V and 1 base at J, with 9 bases between the two ends. The CDR3 DNA is TGTGCCAGCAGTCTGCTGGGGTCCTACGAGCAGTACTTC. This codes for CASSLLGSYEQYF.

The chain has TRBV5-1 and TRBJ1-2; unclear D gene. The CDR3 is made up of 13 amino acids. Germline V gene sequence: CDR1 SGHRS, CDR2 YFSETQ. The germline V and J ends were trimmed by 5 bases and 3 bases, with 11 bases remaining between them. The CDR3 loop reads CASSFFGDYGYTF. The CDR3 DNA is TGCGCCAGCAGTTTCTTCGGGGACTATGGCTACACCTTC.

V usage is TRBV4-1 and J usage is TRBJ2-5; 8 bases agree with TRBD2. The CDR3 is made up of 17 amino acids. From germline, CDR1 is MGHRA and CDR2 YSYEKL. The ends lost 3 bases at V and 2 bases at J; junction bases unmatched: 11. The CDR3 sequence: CASSQPNSGAKQETQYF. The CDR3, as DNA: TGCGCCAGCAGCCAGCCTAATAGCGGGGCTAAACAAGAGACCCAGTACTTC.

V usage is TRBV13 and J usage is TRBJ2-2; D is uncertain. CDR3 size: 14 residues. V was cut by 1 base and J by 2 bases, with 5 bases left in between. Germline V gene lookup returns CDR1 PRHDT and CDR2 FYEKMQ (reference sequence). Here the CDR3 DNA reads TGTGCCAGCAGCTTAGCGGCAAACACCGGGGAGCTGTTTTTT. Protein: CASSLAANTGELFF.

This clone was observed a few times. This sequence joins TRBV14 and TRBJ2-2; tentative D call: TRBD2 (6 bases). Germline V gene data show CDR1 as SGHDN and CDR2 as FVKESK. The CDR3 runs to 19 residues. V was shortened by 0 bases and J by 7 bases, with 24 bases between the two germline ends. The CDR3 protein is CASSQDWMSSGVENGELFF. CDR3 in DNA: TGTGCCAGCAGCCAAGATTGGATGAGCTCGGGGGTCGAGAACGGGGAGCTGTTTTTT.